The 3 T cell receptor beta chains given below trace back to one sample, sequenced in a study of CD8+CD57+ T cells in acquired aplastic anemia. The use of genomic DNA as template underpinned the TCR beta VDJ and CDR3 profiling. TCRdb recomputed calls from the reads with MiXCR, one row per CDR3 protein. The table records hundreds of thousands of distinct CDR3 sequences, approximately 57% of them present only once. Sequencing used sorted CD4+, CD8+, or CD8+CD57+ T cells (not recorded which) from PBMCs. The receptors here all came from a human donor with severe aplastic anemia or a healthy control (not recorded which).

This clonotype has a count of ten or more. The chain's CDR3 is CASSQAYSYNSPLHF. In nucleotides, the CDR3 is TGCGCCAGCAGCCAAGCCTACTCCTATAATTCACCCCTCCACTTT. V is TRBV4-1 and J is TRBJ1-6; D uncertain. Germline V CDR1 and CDR2: MGHRA, YSYEKL. Between the trimmed V and J ends, which lost 1 base and 0 bases, there was a span of 4 bases. The CDR3 length is 15 residues.

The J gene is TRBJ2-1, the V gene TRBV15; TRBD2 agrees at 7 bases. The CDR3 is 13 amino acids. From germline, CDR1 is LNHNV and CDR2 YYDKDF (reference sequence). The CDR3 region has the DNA TGTGCGACGGGAGGCTTATCCTACAATGAGCAGTTCTTC. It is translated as CATGGLSYNEQFF.

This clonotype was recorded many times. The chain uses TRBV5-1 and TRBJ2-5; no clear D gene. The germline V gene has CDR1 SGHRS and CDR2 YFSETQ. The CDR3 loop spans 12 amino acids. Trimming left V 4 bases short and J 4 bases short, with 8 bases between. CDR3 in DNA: TGCGCCAGCAGCCTCCTTACAGAGACCCAGTACTTC. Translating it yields CASSLLTETQYF.